This T cell receptor beta chain stems from a study of T-cell memory formation after mild COVID-19 (dated by TCRdb to the early 2020s). Turning to the overall study: TCR sequence clusters from the two donors were largely donor specific. In two donors, T-cell clones that expanded and contracted after mild COVID-19 were tracked by sequencing TCRalpha and TCRbeta repertoires over time. The cohort comprised two young, previously healthy adult volunteers, one female and one male.

Ficoll-Paque density gradient centrifugation was used to isolate PBMCs. The reads were generated on an Illumina NovaSeq 6000. TCRalpha and TCRbeta cDNA libraries were constructed by 5'RACE with constant-segment primers, with sample barcodes and unique molecular identifiers being introduced. RNA was extracted from every sample with Trizol reagent. The libraries were amplified in two PCR steps, and the second step added a second sample barcode and Illumina TruSeq adapters. Libraries were sequenced on an Illumina NovaSeq with 2 x 150 bp paired-end reads. On the authors' methods: Reads were demultiplexed and collapsed into UMI-guided consensus sequences with migec v1.2.7. Using mixcr v2.1.11, UMI consensuses were aligned to TRA and TRB V and J templates and then assembled into clonotypes. Expanded or contracted clonotypes were those called significant by both edgeR and NoisET, with noise models trained on biological replicates. For edgeR calls, the thresholds were a false discovery rate-adjusted p below 0.01 and a log2 fold-change of 1. As an exploratory analysis of dynamics, max-normalized trajectories of the 1000 most abundant clonotypes were examined with PCA combined with hierarchical clustering. The CD4 or CD8 phenotype of responding clones was assigned using the separately sequenced CD4+ and CD8+ repertoires. TCRdb reprocessing: public reads trimmed at Q25 with fastp, clones called with MiXCR, in-frame beta chains kept. Identical CDR3 proteins give one entry, which carries the most common genes and DNA. TCRdb's processing, not the authors' own work, is the source of the V and J calls. The sample records about 250,000 distinct CDR3 sequences, roughly 14% of which are singletons. 2.1% of the sample is taken by the ten largest.

A few counts support this clonotype. The antigen it recognizes is unknown. Within one base of it there is no much larger clone, and no base qualities were kept. What the authors observed across the whole study: Some responding clones were detected in pre-infection memory, suggesting pre-existing cross-reactive memory T cells joined the SARS-CoV-2 response. Balanced CD4/CD8 phenotypes were observed for clones contracting from day 15 to 85, whereas a bias towards CD4+ was observed for a second wave of clones expanding from day 15 to 37. Whether the second-wave clones peaking on day 37 were SARS-CoV-2 specific was not confirmed. The study covered only two mild cases, and larger cohorts including severe cases with pre-infection samples were considered necessary. Contracting CD4+ clones appeared mostly in the CM and EM memory subsets, whereas CD8+ clones were enriched in EMRA.

The junction carries 11 bases between V and J, which are trimmed by 6 bases and 8 bases respectively. The CDR3, from cysteine to phenylalanine, totals 12 residues. Only CDR3 DNA remains: 36 bases, in frame from the first base. As encoded in the germline V gene (reference sequence), CDR1 is LNHDA while CDR2 is SQIVND. Recombination connected TRBV19 to TRBJ1-3, with the D segment identity uncertain. This receptor was taken from an adult woman who had mild COVID-19 (a few samples of this study predate the infection). The sample titles of this study are shuffled in the database, so cell type and time point are left out; the donor was told from shared clones. Material: PBMCs or a T cell subset sorted from them (not recorded which). The CDR3 loop reads CASRFPPDTIYF. The nucleotide sequence reads as follows: TGTGCCAGTAGGTTTCCGCCGGACACCATATATTTT.